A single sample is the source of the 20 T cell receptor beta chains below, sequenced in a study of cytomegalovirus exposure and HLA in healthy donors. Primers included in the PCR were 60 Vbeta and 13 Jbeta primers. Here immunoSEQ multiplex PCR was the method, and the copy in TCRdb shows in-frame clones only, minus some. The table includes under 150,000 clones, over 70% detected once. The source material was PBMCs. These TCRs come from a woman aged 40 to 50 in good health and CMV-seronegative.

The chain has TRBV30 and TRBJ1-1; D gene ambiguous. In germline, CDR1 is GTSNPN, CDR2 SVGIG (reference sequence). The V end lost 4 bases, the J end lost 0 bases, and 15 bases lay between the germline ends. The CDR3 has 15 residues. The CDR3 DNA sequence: TGTGCCTGGACCCAACCTCCCTACTTGAACACTGAAGCTTTCTTT. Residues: CAWTQPPYLNTEAFF.

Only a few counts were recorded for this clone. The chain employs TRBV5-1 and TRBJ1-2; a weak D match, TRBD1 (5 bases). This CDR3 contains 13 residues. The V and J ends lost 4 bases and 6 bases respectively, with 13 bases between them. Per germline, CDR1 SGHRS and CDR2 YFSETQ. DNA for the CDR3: TGCGCCAGCAGCAAGGGGTCCAGGGATGGCTACACCTTC. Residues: CASSKGSRDGYTF. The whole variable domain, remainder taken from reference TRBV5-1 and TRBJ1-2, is KAGVTQTPRYLIKTRGQQVTLSCSPISGHRSVSWYQQTPGQGLQFLFEYFSETQRNKGNFPGRFSGRQFSNSRSEMNVSTLELGDSALYLCASSKGSRDGYTFGSGTRLTVV.

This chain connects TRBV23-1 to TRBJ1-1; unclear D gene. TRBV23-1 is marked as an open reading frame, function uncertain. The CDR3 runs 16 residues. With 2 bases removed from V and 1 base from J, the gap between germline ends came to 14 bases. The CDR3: CASSQTRRVRNTEAFF. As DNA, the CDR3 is TGCGCCAGCAGTCAAACCCGACGGGTTCGGAACACTGAAGCTTTCTTT.

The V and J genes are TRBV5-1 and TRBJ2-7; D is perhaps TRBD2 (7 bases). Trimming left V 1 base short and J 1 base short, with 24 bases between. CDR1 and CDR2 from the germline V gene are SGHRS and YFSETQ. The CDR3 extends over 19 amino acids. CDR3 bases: TGCGCCAGCAGCTTGTCGCCTACAGGATGGGGGGGCAGGTCCTACGAGCAGTACTTC. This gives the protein CASSLSPTGWGGRSYEQYF.

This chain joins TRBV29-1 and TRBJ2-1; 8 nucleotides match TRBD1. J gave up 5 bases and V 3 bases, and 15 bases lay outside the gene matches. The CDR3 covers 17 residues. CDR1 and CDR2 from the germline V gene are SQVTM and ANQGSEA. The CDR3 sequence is CSVEGDEDRVFHNEQFF. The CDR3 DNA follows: TGCAGCGTTGAGGGTGATGAGGACAGGGTGTTCCACAATGAGCAGTTCTTC.

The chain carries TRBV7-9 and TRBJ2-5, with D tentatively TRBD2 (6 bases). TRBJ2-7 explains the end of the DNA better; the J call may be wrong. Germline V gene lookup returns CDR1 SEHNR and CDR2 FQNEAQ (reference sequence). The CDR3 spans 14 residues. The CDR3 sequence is CAWERAGSGYEQYF. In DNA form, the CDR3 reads TGTGCCTGGGAGCGGGCGGGATCGGGCTACGAGCAGTACTTC.

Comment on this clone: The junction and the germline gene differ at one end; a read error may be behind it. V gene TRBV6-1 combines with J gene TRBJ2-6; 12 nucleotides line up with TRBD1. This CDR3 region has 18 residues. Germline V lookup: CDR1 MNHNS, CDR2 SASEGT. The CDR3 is CASSEMGQGASGANGLTF. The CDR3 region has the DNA TGTGCCAGCAGTGAAATGGGACAGGGGGCCTCTGGGGCCAACGGCCTGACTTTC.

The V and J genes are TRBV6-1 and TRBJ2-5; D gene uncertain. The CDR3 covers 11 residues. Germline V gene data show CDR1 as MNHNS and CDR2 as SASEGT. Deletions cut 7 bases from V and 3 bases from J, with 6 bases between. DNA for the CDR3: TGTGCCAGCAAGCGTGAAGAGACCCAGTACTTC. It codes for CASKREETQYF.

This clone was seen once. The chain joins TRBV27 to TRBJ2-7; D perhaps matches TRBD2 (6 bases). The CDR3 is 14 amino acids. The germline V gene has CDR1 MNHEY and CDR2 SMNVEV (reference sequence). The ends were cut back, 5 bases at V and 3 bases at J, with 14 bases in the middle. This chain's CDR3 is CASSPGTGDYEQYF. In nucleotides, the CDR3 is TGTGCCAGCAGTCCCGGGACTGGGGACTACGAGCAGTACTTC.

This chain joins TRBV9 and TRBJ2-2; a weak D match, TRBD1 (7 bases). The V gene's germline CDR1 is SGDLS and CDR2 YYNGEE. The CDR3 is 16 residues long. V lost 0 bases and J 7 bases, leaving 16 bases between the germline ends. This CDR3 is CASSVGGGGAIGELFF. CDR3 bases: TGTGCCAGCAGCGTAGGTGGAGGGGGCGCGATCGGGGAGCTGTTTTTT.

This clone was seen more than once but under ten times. The CDR3 loop is CASSLAGRGFTNEQYF. The CDR3 region has the DNA TGTGCCAGCAGCTTGGCGGGGAGAGGGTTCACGAACGAGCAGTACTTC. The chain has TRBV7-6 and TRBJ2-7, with TRBD2 as a possible D gene (6 bases). From germline, CDR1 is SGHVS and CDR2 FNYEAQ. V gave up 3 bases and J gave up 5 bases, with 20 bases separating them. The CDR3 runs 16 residues.

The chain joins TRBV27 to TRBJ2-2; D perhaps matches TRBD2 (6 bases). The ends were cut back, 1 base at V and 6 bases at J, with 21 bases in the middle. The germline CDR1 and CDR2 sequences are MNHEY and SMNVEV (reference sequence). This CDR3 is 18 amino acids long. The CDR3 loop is CASSLFNRGGSKAGELFF. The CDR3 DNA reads TGTGCCAGCAGTTTATTCAACCGTGGGGGGTCAAAAGCCGGGGAGCTGTTTTTT.

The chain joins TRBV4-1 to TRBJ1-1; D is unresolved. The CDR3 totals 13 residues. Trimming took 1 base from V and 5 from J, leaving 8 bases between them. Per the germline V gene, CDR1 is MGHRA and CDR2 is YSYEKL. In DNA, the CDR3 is TGCGCCAGCAGCCAAGTCGAGGGTACTGAAGCTTTCTTT. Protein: CASSQVEGTEAFF.

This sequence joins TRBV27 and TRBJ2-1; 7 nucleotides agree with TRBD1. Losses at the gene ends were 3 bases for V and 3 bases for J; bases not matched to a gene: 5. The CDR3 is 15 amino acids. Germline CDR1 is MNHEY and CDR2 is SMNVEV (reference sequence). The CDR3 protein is CASSFGQAIYNEQFF. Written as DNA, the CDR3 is TGTGCCAGCAGTTTCGGACAGGCGATCTACAATGAGCAGTTCTTC.

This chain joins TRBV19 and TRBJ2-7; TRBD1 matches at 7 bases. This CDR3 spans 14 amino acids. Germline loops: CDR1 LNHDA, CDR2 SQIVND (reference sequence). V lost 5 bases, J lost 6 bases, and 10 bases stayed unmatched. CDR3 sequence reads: CASSGSGTEGEQYF. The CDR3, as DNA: TGTGCCAGTAGTGGGTCTGGGACAGAGGGCGAGCAGTACTTC. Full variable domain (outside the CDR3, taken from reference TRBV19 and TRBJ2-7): DGGITQSPKYLFRKEGQNVTLSCEQNLNHDAMYWYRQDPGQGLRLIYYSQIVNDFQKGDIAEGYSVSREKKESFPLTVTSAQKNPTAFYLCASSGSGTEGEQYFGPGTRLTVT.

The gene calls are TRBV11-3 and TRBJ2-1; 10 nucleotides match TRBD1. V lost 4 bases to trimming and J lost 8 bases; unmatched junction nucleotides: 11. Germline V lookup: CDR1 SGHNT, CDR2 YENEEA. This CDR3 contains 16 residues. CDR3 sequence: CASSSEPGQGIDEQFF. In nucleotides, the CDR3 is TGTGCCAGCAGCTCAGAACCGGGACAGGGGATCGATGAGCAGTTCTTC.

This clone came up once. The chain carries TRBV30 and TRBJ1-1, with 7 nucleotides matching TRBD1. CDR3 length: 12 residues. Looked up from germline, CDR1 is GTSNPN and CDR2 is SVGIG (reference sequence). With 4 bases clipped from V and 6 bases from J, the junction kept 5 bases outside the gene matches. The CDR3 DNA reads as TGTGCCTGGAATACAGGGGAGGCTGAAGCTTTCTTT. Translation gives CAWNTGEAEAFF.

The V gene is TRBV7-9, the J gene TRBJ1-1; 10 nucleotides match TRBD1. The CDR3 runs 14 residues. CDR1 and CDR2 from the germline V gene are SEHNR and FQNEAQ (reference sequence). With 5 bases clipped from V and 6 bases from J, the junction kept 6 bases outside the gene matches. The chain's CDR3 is CASSERTGGSEAFF. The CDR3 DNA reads TGTGCCAGCAGCGAGCGGACAGGGGGATCTGAAGCTTTCTTT.

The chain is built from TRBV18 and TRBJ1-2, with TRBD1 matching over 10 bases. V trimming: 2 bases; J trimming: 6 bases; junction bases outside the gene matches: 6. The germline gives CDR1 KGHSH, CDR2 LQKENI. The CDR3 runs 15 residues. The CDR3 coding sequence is TGTGCCAGCTCACCAATAGAGGACAGGGGGAATGGCTACACCTTC. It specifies CASSPIEDRGNGYTF.

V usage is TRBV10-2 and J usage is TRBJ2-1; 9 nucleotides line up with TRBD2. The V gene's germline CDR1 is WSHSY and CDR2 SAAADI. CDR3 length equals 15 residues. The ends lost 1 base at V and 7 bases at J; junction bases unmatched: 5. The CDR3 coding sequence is TGCGCCAGCAGTGAGTTTGGGACTAGCAGGAATGAGCAGTTCTTC. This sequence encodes CASSEFGTSRNEQFF.